This TCR beta chain comes out of a study of regulatory T cells in long-lasting Graves disease. The time point denotes: persistent/refractory GD, antithyroid drugs over 5 years with positive TRAb. PBMC-extracted RNA yielded the TCR library. With iRepertoire HTBI primers and Arm-PCR of CDR3 regions, TCR beta libraries were built. TCRdb passed the multiplex PCR reads through MiXCR, listing each CDR3 protein once. The sample lists hundreds of thousands of distinct CDR3 sequences, 20% occurring once. This clonotype was seen at least ten times. The CDR3 is 12 residues long. The V gene's germline CDR1 is SNHLY and CDR2 FYNNEI. The germline V and J ends were trimmed by 3 bases and 2 bases, with 5 bases remaining between them.

The TCR originated in a female donor with Graves disease. V and J are TRBV2 and TRBJ2-7; D uncertain. The starting material was peripheral blood mononuclear cells (PBMCs), obtained when the disease was refractory, from a patient treated with antithyroid drugs. The CDR3 DNA follows: TGTGCCAGCAGTGAGGTACCCTACGAGCAGTACTTC. Protein: CASSEVPYEQYF.